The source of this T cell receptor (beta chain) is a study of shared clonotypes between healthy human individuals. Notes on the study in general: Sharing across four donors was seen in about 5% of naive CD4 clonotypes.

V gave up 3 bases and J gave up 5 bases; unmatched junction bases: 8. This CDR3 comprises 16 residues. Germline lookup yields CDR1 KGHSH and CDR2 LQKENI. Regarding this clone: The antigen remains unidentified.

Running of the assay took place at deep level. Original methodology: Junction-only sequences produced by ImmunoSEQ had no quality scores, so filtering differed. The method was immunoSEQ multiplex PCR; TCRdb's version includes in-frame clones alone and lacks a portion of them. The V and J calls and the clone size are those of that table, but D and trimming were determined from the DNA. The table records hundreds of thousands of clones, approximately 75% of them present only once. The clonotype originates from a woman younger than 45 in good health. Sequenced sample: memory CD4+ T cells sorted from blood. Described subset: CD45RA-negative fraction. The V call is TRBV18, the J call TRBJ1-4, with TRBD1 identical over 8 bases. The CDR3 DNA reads TGTGCCAGCTCACCGGGAAAGGGACAGGTCAATGAAAAACTGTTTTTT. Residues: CASSPGKGQVNEKLFF. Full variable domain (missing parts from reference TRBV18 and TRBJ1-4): NAGVMQNPRHLVRRRGQEARLRCSPMKGHSHVYWYRQLPEEGLKFMVYLQKENIIDESGMPKERFSAEFPKEGPSILRIQQVVRGDSAAYFCASSPGKGQVNEKLFFGSGTQLSVL.